This T cell receptor beta chain was sequenced in a study of cytomegalovirus exposure and HLA in healthy donors. Study results and caveats: The sole available immune exposure information was CMV serostatus. It was about 150 TCR beta chains that were listed as cytomegalovirus-associated. Among TCR beta chains of equal frequency, HLA-associated ones were more clonally expanded in a later analysis.

The study ran its PCR with 60 Vbeta and 13 Jbeta primers. Sequencing used immunoSEQ multiplex PCR; TCRdb keeps in-frame clones, though not all of them. This table has 150,000 to 200,000 clones, less than 85% appearing once. CDR1 and CDR2 (germline): MNHEY, SVGAGI. The CDR3 extends over 14 amino acids. V lost 4 bases, J lost 12 bases, and 15 bases stayed unmatched. Comments on this clone: Its antigen is currently unknown.

Sequencing was carried out using PBMCs. The chain recombines TRBV6-5 with TRBJ2-7; TRBD1 aligns across 7 bases. The TCR was taken from a male donor in good health and CMV-seronegative. The CDR3 protein is CASSFTNIRGKWYF. The CDR3 region has the DNA TGTGCCAGCAGTTTCACGAATATCAGGGGGAAGTGGTACTTC.